These T cell receptor beta chains were read from a single sample in a study of blood T cell repertoires in COVID-19. Using immunoSEQ multiplex PCR, the repertoire was profiled, and TCRdb retains in-frame clones only, with some absent. Counted here are more than 95,000 clones, more than 75% occurring once; the ten biggest clones make up about 1.5%. The sequenced sample consisted of peripheral blood. The receptors come from a human donor in a cohort sampled during active COVID-19. The CDR3 runs from the conserved cysteine through the conserved F or W. A D gene is named only where the DNA matches it firmly. Some rows have no size entry. The others give once, few or many, or a class for an expanded clone.

>.|TRBJ2-7|.|TRBV28
TGTGCCAGCAGTTTATCAGGGGATGCCTACGAGCAGTACTTC
CASSLSGDAYEQYF
>.|TRBJ1-2|once|TRBV6-4
TGTGCCAGCAGTGGAGGTGGTGTCGGCTACACCTTC
CASSGGGVGYTF
>.|TRBJ1-3|.|TRBV9
TGTGCCAGCCGCGGGGCGCGTGGAAACACCATATATTTT
CASRGARGNTIYF
>TRBD1|TRBJ1-5|once|TRBV6-2/TRBV6-3
TGTGCCAGCAGCCGTACAGGGGAAAATCAGCCCCAGCATTTT
CASSRTGENQPQHF
>TRBD2|TRBJ2-7|.|TRBV4-1
TGCGCCAGCAGCCAGGGGTTAGCGGGGGCCTTAACCTACGAGCAGTACTTC
CASSQGLAGALTYEQYF
>.|TRBJ2-3|.|TRBV28
TGTGCCAGCAGTTTTGGACAGATGGATACGCAGTATTTT
CASSFGQMDTQYF
>TRBD1|TRBJ2-3|few|TRBV19
TGTGCCAGTAGTATGGGGGACAGGGGGACCCGGCTATCAGATACGCAGTATTTT
CASSMGDRGTRLSDTQYF
>.|TRBJ2-2|.|TRBV5-1
TGCGCCAGCAGCTTGGGTCCAGGGAACACCGGGGAGCTGTTTTTT
CASSLGPGNTGELFF
>TRBD2|TRBJ2-3|once|TRBV19
TGTGCCAGTAGTACGATACTAGCGGGAGGCACAGATACGCAGTATTTT
CASSTILAGGTDTQYF
>.|TRBJ2-4|few|TRBV30
TGTGCCTGGAGTTATAGGGGGGCCAAAAACATTCAGTACTTC
CAWSYRGAKNIQYF
>.|TRBJ1-2|.|TRBV5-4
TGTGCCAGCAGCTTGTTTGGGGAGGGTGGCTACACCTTC
CASSLFGEGGYTF
>.|TRBJ2-7|.|TRBV6-1
TGTGCCAGCAGTGAACCAAAGAAGACAGGATCCTACTACGAGCAGTACTTC
CASSEPKKTGSYYEQYF
>TRBD1|TRBJ2-2|.|TRBV12-3/TRBV12-4
TGTGCCACAAACAGGGGAAACACCGGGGAGCTGTTTTTT
CATNRGNTGELFF
>TRBD2|TRBJ2-5|.|TRBV7-8
TGTGCCAGCAGTAGGGCGGGGGGGACCCAAGAGACCCAGTACTTC
CASSRAGGTQETQYF
>TRBD1|TRBJ1-1|.|TRBV18
TGTGCCAGCTCACCAGGACAGGGCCGGAACACTGAAGCTTTCTTT
CASSPGQGRNTEAFF
>TRBD1|TRBJ2-7|once|TRBV18
TGTGCCAGCTCCCGGGACAGGTGGTACGAGCAGTACTTC
CASSRDRWYEQYF
>.|TRBJ1-5|.|TRBV2
TGTGCCAGCAGTGTGGGGGGGGGAGGCGAGCCCCAGCATTTT
CASSVGGGGEPQHF
>TRBD2|TRBJ2-1|.|TRBV5-6
TGTGCCAGCAGCTCTACAAAGCGGGGGGATCGGGAGCAGTTCTTC
CASSSTKRGDREQFF
>TRBD1|TRBJ1-1|.|TRBV7-9
TGTGCCAGCAGCCAGCAGGGGGTTGGCACTGAAGCTTTCTTT
CASSQQGVGTEAFF
>.|TRBJ1-1|.|TRBV3-1/TRBV3-2
TGTGCCAGCAGCCTTCACGCGATGAACACTGAAGCTTTCTTT
CASSLHAMNTEAFF
>.|TRBJ2-1|.|TRBV10-3
TGTGCCATCAGTGACCCCCCGGGGGTAGACTACAATGAGCAGTTCTTC
CAISDPPGVDYNEQFF
>.|TRBJ2-7|.|TRBV18
TGTGCCAGCTCCCAGGAGGGAAACTACGAGCAGTACTTC
CASSQEGNYEQYF
>TRBD1|TRBJ2-2|.|TRBV10-3
TGTGCCATCAGTGGGACAGGGGGCTACCACAACACCGGGGAGCTGTTTTTT
CAISGTGGYHNTGELFF
>TRBD1|TRBJ2-3|.|TRBV5-4
TGTGCCACCCAGTACGGACAGGTCACAGATACGCAGTATTTT
CATQYGQVTDTQYF
>TRBD2|TRBJ2-3|.|TRBV5-1
TGCGCCAGCAGCTTGGCGACTAGCGGCACAGATACGCAGTATTTT
CASSLATSGTDTQYF
>TRBD2|TRBJ2-3|.|TRBV9
TGTGCCAGCAGCGGTGGACTAGGCCCTAGCACAGATACGCAGTATTTT
CASSGGLGPSTDTQYF
>.|TRBJ2-1|.|TRBV15
TGTGCCACCAGCAGAGATGCCCGGGAGCCCAACAATGAGCAGTTCTTC
CATSRDAREPNNEQFF
>TRBD1|TRBJ2-7|.|TRBV11-2
TGTGCCAGCAGCATATCCCGGGACAGCGTAATAGCCCAGTACTTC
CASSISRDSVIAQYF
>TRBD2|TRBJ2-1|.|TRBV11-2
TGTGCCAGCACTGGGTATACTAGCGGGGGGGCCTCCTACAATGAGCAGTTCTTC
CASTGYTSGGASYNEQFF
>.|TRBJ1-1|.|TRBV11-2
TGTGCCAGCAGCTTAAGCAGGATAAGCACTGAAGCTTTCTTT
CASSLSRISTEAFF
>.|TRBJ2-7|.|TRBV7-9
TGTGCCAGCAGCTTAGCGCGAGGGCCCTCCTACGAGCAGTACTTC
CASSLARGPSYEQYF
>TRBD1|TRBJ1-5|.|TRBV7-2
TGTGCCAGCAGCCCTAGGGGGGACAGGGGTCAGCCCCAGCATTTT
CASSPRGDRGQPQHF
>TRBD2|TRBJ2-3|.|TRBV7-2
TGTGCCAGCAGCTTAGTCAGCGGGGGGGCTGCAGATACGCAGTATTTT
CASSLVSGGAADTQYF
>.|TRBJ1-4|.|TRBV9
TGTGCCAGCAGCGCGGGGTCCGCAACTAATGAAAAACTGTTTTTT
CASSAGSATNEKLFF
>TRBD1|TRBJ1-1|.|TRBV6-6
TGTGCCAGCAGTTACGGGTACAGGGGTAACACTGAAGCTTTCTTT
CASSYGYRGNTEAFF
>TRBD1|TRBJ1-2|few|TRBV19
TGTGCCACCAGGACAGGCTTGGGCTATGGCTACACCTTC
CATRTGLGYGYTF
>.|TRBJ2-1|.|TRBV19
TGTGCCAGTAGTATCCAGGGGGGAGTGGGGGAGCAGTTCTTC
CASSIQGGVGEQFF